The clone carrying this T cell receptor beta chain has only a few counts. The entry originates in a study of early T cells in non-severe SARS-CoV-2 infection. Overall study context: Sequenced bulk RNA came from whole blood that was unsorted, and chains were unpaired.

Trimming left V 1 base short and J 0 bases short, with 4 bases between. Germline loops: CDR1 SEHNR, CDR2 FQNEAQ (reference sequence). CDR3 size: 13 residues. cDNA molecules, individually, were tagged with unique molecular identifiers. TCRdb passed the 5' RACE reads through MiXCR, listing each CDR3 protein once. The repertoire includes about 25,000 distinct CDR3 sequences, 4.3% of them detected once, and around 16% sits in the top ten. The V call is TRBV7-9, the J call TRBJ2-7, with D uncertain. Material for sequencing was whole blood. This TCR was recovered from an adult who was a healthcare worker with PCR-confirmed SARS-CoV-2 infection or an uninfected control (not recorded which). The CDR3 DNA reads TGTGCCAGCAGCTTAGAGAGCTCCTACGAGCAGTACTTC. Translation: CASSLESSYEQYF.